The 25 T cell receptor beta chains below all came from one sample that was sequenced in a study of patients and donors after allogeneic stem cell transplantation. A single record per CDR3 protein comes from TCRdb applying MiXCR to the RT-PCR reads. The table lists 16,000 or so distinct CDR3 sequences, under 30% of them singletons. The specimen sequenced was blood, either unsorted or a sorted T cell fraction (not recorded which). The receptors were sampled from a human donor who was either an allogeneic HSCT recipient or a stem cell or donor lymphocyte infusion donor (not recorded which). It is not recorded whose cells these are; they may come from a transplant donor.

V is TRBV7-2 and J is TRBJ2-5; D is undetermined. The CDR3 runs to 15 residues. The germline CDR1 and CDR2 sequences are SGHTA and FQGNSA. Trimming pared 5 bases from V and 1 base from J, leaving 14 bases between. The CDR3 DNA sequence: TGTGCCAGCAGCCCTTTTATAGGCACCCAAGAGACCCAGTACTTC. Its protein product is CASSPFIGTQETQYF. Combining the CDR3 with reference TRBV7-2 and TRBJ2-5 gives the whole variable domain GAGVSQSPSNKVTEKGKDVELRCDPISGHTALYWYRQSLGQGLEFLIYFQGNSAPDKSGLPSDRFSAERTGGSVSTLTIQRTQQEDSAVYLCASSPFIGTQETQYFGPGTRLLVL.

The chain employs TRBV5-1 and TRBJ2-3; D might be TRBD2 (5 bases). CDR1 is SGHRS, CDR2 YFSETQ, per germline. Trimming removed 0 bases from V and 0 bases from J, with 8 bases in between. The CDR3 is 15 residues long. CDR3 coding DNA: TGCGCCAGCAGCTTGGATGGACTGAGCACAGATACGCAGTATTTT. This sequence encodes CASSLDGLSTDTQYF. Filled out from reference TRBV5-1 and TRBJ2-3, the complete variable domain reads KAGVTQTPRYLIKTRGQQVTLSCSPISGHRSVSWYQQTPGQGLQFLFEYFSETQRNKGNFPGRFSGRQFSNSRSEMNVSTLELGDSALYLCASSLDGLSTDTQYFGPGTRLTVL.

The V and J genes are TRBV4-3 and TRBJ1-6, with D possibly TRBD1 on 6 matching bases. From germline, CDR1 is LGHNA and CDR2 YSLEER. Trimming took 5 bases from V and 7 from J, leaving 21 bases between them. The CDR3 is 17 residues long. The chain's CDR3 is CASSAYPPGHLNSPLHF. The DNA for the CDR3 is TGCGCCAGCAGCGCCTACCCCCCGGGACATCTAAATTCACCCCTCCACTTT.

The V call is TRBV30, the J call TRBJ1-1; D may be TRBD1 (5 bases). Trimming shortened V by 4 bases and J by 7 bases, and 16 bases separated the two germline ends. Germline assignment: CDR1 GTSNPN and CDR2 SVGIG (reference sequence). CDR3 size: 13 residues. The CDR3, as DNA: TGTGCCTGGAATAGGGGTAGACTGAGTGAAGCTTTCTTT. The encoded protein is CAWNRGRLSEAFF.

This clonotype has a count of ten or more. The chain recombines TRBV19 with TRBJ1-5; TRBD1 aligns across 9 bases. The V gene end was trimmed by 3 bases and the J gene end by 3 bases; junction bases not matched to a gene: 9. The CDR3 spans 17 residues. From germline, CDR1 is LNHDA and CDR2 SQIVND (reference sequence). Here the CDR3 reads CASSIFPGQGFNQPQHF. Here the CDR3 DNA reads TGTGCCAGTAGTATCTTTCCGGGACAGGGATTCAATCAGCCCCAGCATTTT.

The V call is TRBV19, the J call TRBJ2-1; 8 bases are shared with TRBD1. The CDR3 is 15 residues long. The V gene's germline CDR1 is LNHDA and CDR2 SQIVND (reference sequence). Losses at the gene ends were 7 bases for V and 2 bases for J; bases not matched to a gene: 7. The CDR3 region has the DNA TGTGCCAGTAACCCAGGGGGCGAAACCTACAATGAGCAGTTCTTC. Translating gives CASNPGGETYNEQFF. Full variable domain (rest looked up from reference TRBV19 and TRBJ2-1): DGGITQSPKYLFRKEGQNVTLSCEQNLNHDAMYWYRQDPGQGLRLIYYSQIVNDFQKGDIAEGYSVSREKKESFPLTVTSAQKNPTAFYLCASNPGGETYNEQFFGPGTRLTVL.

The chain carries TRBV3-1 and TRBJ2-3; TRBD2 aligns across 7 bases. The CDR3 is 15 amino acids. The V segment lost 4 bases and the J segment 4 bases; nucleotides outside the gene matches: 8. Germline values: CDR1 LGHDT, CDR2 YNNKEL (reference sequence). CDR3 sequence (DNA): TGTGCCAGCAGCCGAGTTGGGGGGGGAGCAGATACGCAGTATTTT. Its protein is CASSRVGGGADTQYF.

This clonotype has just a few counts. This rearrangement joins TRBV6-4 to TRBJ1-2; no definite D call. Trimming shortened V by 6 bases and J by 7 bases, and 12 bases separated the two germline ends. CDR3 size: 12 residues. CDR1 MRHNA and CDR2 SNTAGT come from the germline V gene. CDR3 residues: CASRGRGGGYTF. CDR3 nucleotides: TGTGCCAGCAGGGGCCGGGGAGGTGGCTACACCTTC.

The chain carries TRBV20-1 and TRBJ1-5; maybe TRBD1 (6 bases). This CDR3 has 12 amino acids. CDR1 DFQATT and CDR2 SNEGSKA come from the germline V gene (reference sequence). Trimming took 6 bases from V and 6 from J, leaving 12 bases between them. The CDR3 DNA reads TGCAGTGCGAGGTGGGGGGCTCAGCCCCAGCATTTT. It is translated as CSARWGAQPQHF.

This clonotype was detected only a few times. This chain links TRBV6-2 or TRBV6-3 with TRBJ1-5; D uncertain. The CDR3 is 17 amino acids. The V gene's germline CDR1 is MNHEY and CDR2 SVGEGT. With 0 bases removed from V and 1 base from J, the gap between germline ends came to 13 bases. The CDR3 loop is CASSYSITRASNQPQHF. CDR3 DNA: TGTGCCAGCAGTTACTCGATAACCAGAGCGAGCAATCAGCCCCAGCATTTT.

This chain links TRBV2 with TRBJ1-2; D is unresolved. This CDR3 is built from 14 residues. The ends were cut back, 5 bases at V and 1 base at J, with 11 bases in the middle. Germline CDR1 is SNHLY and CDR2 is FYNNEI. Written as DNA, the CDR3 is TGTGCCAGCAGTCCCCGGAGCCGTAACTATGGCTACACCTTC. Amino acids: CASSPRSRNYGYTF.

The chain joins TRBV5-1 to TRBJ1-6; possible D gene TRBD1, 5 bases. This CDR3 has 15 residues. Germline CDR1 reads SGHRS; CDR2 reads YFSETQ. V lost 2 bases and J lost 7, with 13 bases in between. In DNA, the CDR3 is TGCGCCAGCAGCTTCAGTGGGGCGCTCAATTCACCCCTCCACTTT. Its protein product is CASSFSGALNSPLHF.

The rearrangement links TRBV11-2 to TRBJ1-1, with D maybe TRBD1 (6 bases). V lost 0 bases, J lost 1 base, and 15 bases lay in between. This CDR3 region has 17 residues. CDR1 and CDR2 (germline): SGHAT, FQNNGV. The DNA for the CDR3 is TGTGCCAGCAGCTTAGATCTCCCGCTAGGGGGGAACACTGAAGCTTTCTTT. Its translation is CASSLDLPLGGNTEAFF.

The table lists this clonotype with many counts. The CDR3 sequence is CAISEVIGTPQPQHF. CDR3 sequence (DNA): TGTGCCATCAGTGAAGTGATAGGGACTCCTCAGCCCCAGCATTTT. The chain joins TRBV10-3 to TRBJ1-5; a possible D gene is TRBD1 (5 bases). There are 15 residues in the CDR3. V was clipped by 3 bases and J by 6 bases, with 15 bases between them. Germline V gene data show CDR1 as ENHRY and CDR2 as SYGVKD.

This clonotype was seen only a few times. This chain connects TRBV27 to TRBJ2-2; the D is unclear. Germline lookup yields CDR1 MNHEY and CDR2 SMNVEV (reference sequence). The CDR3 runs to 15 residues. With 0 bases removed from V and 2 bases from J, the gap between germline ends came to 7 bases. The CDR3 loop reads CASSLSGLNTGELFF. The DNA for the CDR3 is TGTGCCAGCAGTTTATCCGGCCTTAACACCGGGGAGCTGTTTTTT.

The sample holds a few counts of this clonotype. The gene calls are TRBV6-6 and TRBJ1-5; tentative D call: TRBD1 (5 bases). Trimming pared 2 bases from V and 6 bases from J, leaving 20 bases between. Germline CDR1 is MNHNY and CDR2 is SVGAGI (reference sequence). The CDR3 totals 17 residues. The CDR3 reads CASSYIWWDPTFQPQHF. The CDR3 DNA follows: TGTGCCAGCAGTTACATATGGTGGGACCCGACCTTTCAGCCCCAGCATTTT.

This clonotype was detected a few times. The chain combines TRBV3-1 with TRBJ1-2; 8 bases map to TRBD1. Per germline, CDR1 LGHDT and CDR2 YNNKEL (reference sequence). V lost 8 bases, J lost 6 bases, and 8 bases stayed unmatched. The CDR3 is 13 amino acids. The chain's CDR3 is CASQQGGIHGYTF. The CDR3, as DNA: TGTGCCAGCCAACAGGGGGGAATTCATGGCTACACCTTC. Full variable domain (rest looked up from reference TRBV3-1 and TRBJ1-2): DTAVSQTPKYLVTQMGNDKSIKCEQNLGHDTMYWYKQDSKKFLKIMFSYNNKELIINETVPNRFSPKSPDKAHLNLHINSLELGDSAVYFCASQQGGIHGYTFGSGTRLTVV.

This sequence joins TRBV29-1 and TRBJ2-5; the D gene is possibly TRBD2 (5 bases). V was shortened by 4 bases and J by 4 bases, with 10 bases between the two germline ends. Germline loops: CDR1 SQVTM, CDR2 ANQGSEA. This CDR3 comprises 12 residues. The DNA of the CDR3 is TGCAGCGTTGGTTCTAGCTTAGAGACCCAGTACTTC. Amino acid sequence: CSVGSSLETQYF.

V gene TRBV5-1 combines with J gene TRBJ1-2; 10 nucleotides align to TRBD1. V was pared by 4 bases and J by 3 bases, with 3 bases of the junction left unmatched. This CDR3 contains 14 residues. Germline V lookup: CDR1 SGHRS, CDR2 YFSETQ. The CDR3 sequence: CASSTGQGDYGYTF. Written as DNA, the CDR3 is TGCGCCAGCAGCACAGGACAGGGGGACTATGGCTACACCTTC.

This clonotype appeared a few times. This sequence joins TRBV4-1 and TRBJ1-2, with unresolved D. V was shortened by 1 base and J by 4 bases, with 13 bases between the two germline ends. Germline V gives CDR1 MGHRA, CDR2 YSYEKL. CDR3 length: 15 residues. The CDR3 DNA reads TGCGCCAGCAGCCAAGTAGAGGGCAGTTCCTATGGCTACACCTTC. Its protein product is CASSQVEGSSYGYTF.

Many counts were recorded for this clonotype. The V call is TRBV7-9, the J call TRBJ2-5; D call uncertain. The CDR3 contains 14 residues. Germline CDR1 reads SEHNR; CDR2 reads FQNEAQ (reference sequence). With 1 base removed from V and 4 bases from J, the gap between germline ends came to 10 bases. The CDR3 DNA sequence: TGTGCCAGCAGCTTAGGCCCCGTCTCAGAGACCCAGTACTTC. Its translation: CASSLGPVSETQYF.

This clonotype was recorded at least ten times. The chain combines TRBV5-1 with TRBJ1-1; weak D call: TRBD1 (6 bases). From germline, CDR1 is SGHRS and CDR2 YFSETQ. The CDR3 consists of 14 residues. Trimming took off 1 base at V and 4 bases at J, with 11 bases between the two ends. CDR3 nucleotide sequence: TGCGCCAGCAGCTTGTTTACAGGGAGCACTGAAGCTTTCTTT. This sequence encodes CASSLFTGSTEAFF.

The chain has TRBV18 and TRBJ1-4; 7 nucleotides match TRBD1. Germline V lookup: CDR1 KGHSH, CDR2 LQKENI. V gave up 3 bases and J gave up 4 bases; unmatched junction bases: 5. The CDR3 length is 15 residues. The CDR3 reads CASSPPGQSNEKLFF. The CDR3 DNA reads as TGTGCCAGCTCACCGCCGGGACAGAGTAATGAAAAACTGTTTTTT.

In its sample, this clonotype was seen a few times. The chain uses TRBV6-2 or TRBV6-3 and TRBJ1-2; D possibly corresponds to TRBD1 (5 bases). CDR3 length: 14 residues. Germline V gene lookup returns CDR1 MNHEY and CDR2 SVGEGT. V lost 5 bases and J 0 bases, leaving 10 bases between the germline ends. CDR3 sequence reads: CASSRDGPNYGYTF. CDR3 coding DNA: TGTGCCAGCAGTCGGGACGGCCCTAACTATGGCTACACCTTC.

The chain has TRBV10-3 and TRBJ1-1; 7 nucleotides align to TRBD1. The V gene end was trimmed by 11 bases and the J gene end by 2 bases; junction bases not matched to a gene: 11. Germline V gene data show CDR1 as ENHRY and CDR2 as SYGVKD. The CDR3 totals 14 residues. The CDR3 loop reads CASNRGGSNTEAFF. Here the CDR3 DNA reads TGTGCCTCAAACAGGGGAGGGAGTAACACTGAAGCTTTCTTT.